A few counts support the clone carrying this T cell receptor (beta chain). What it recognizes is unknown. There were TCR beta CDR3 regions amplified from RNA transcripts. With the HTBI primer set, the TCR CDR3 went through a first round of RT-PCR. TCRdb re-called the multiplex PCR reads through MiXCR, storing one row per CDR3 protein. Here the sample spans 550,000 to 700,000 distinct CDR3 sequences, about half being singletons. This record comes from a study of T cells in Graves' hyperthyroidism and ophthalmopathy. Study-wide results and caveats: A model built on 13 V-J features separated ophthalmopathy from stable hyperthyroidism. In blood, most of the thyroid clonotypes expanded above 0.001 were also present.

CDR3 length equals 13 residues. The V and J ends lost 5 bases and 8 bases, in that order; junction bases with no gene match: 3. In germline, CDR1 is MGHDK, CDR2 SYGVNS. This TCR was recovered from an adult woman with Graves' disease, either hyperthyroidism or ophthalmopathy (not recorded which). V gene TRBV25-1 combines with J gene TRBJ2-2; 9 nucleotides line up with TRBD1. What was sequenced was peripheral blood or thyroid tissue (not recorded which). The CDR3 loop reads CASSRTGVGELFF. The CDR3 nucleotides read TGTGCCAGCAGTAGGACAGGGGTTGGGGAGCTGTTTTTT. The variable domain in full, with the rest retrieved from reference TRBV25-1 and TRBJ2-2, is EADIYQTPRYLVIGTGKKITLECSQTMGHDKMYWYQQDPGMELHLIHYSYGVNSTEKGDLSSESTVSRIRTEHFPLTLESARPSHTSQYLCASSRTGVGELFFGEGSRLTVL.